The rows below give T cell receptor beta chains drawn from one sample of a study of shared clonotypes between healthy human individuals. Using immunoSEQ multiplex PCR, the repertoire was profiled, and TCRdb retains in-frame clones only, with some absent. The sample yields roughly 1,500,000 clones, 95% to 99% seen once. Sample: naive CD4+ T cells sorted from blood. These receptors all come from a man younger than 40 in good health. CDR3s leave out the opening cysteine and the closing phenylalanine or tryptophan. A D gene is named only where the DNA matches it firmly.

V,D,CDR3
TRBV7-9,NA,ASTSVQGGPGAKNIQY
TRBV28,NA,ASRSMSLGTQY
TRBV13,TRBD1,ASSLAGQGSSYNEQF
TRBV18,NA,ASSPRPQGRDTQY
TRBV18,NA,ASSPPLLGNTEAF
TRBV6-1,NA,ASSEGRAGYEQY
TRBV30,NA,AWSRGEWTVLYEQY
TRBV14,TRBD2,ASSQEGSSGLRGIAKNIQY
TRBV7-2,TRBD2,ASSPRTSGTGELF
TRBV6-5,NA,ASRTSGNTIY
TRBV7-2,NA,ASSQDSPPGNTEAF
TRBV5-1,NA,ASSLEPVNTEAF
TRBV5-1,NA,ASSWAKDTDTQY
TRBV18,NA,ASSPLGGGSNQPQH
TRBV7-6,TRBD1,ASSPTGGRQPQH